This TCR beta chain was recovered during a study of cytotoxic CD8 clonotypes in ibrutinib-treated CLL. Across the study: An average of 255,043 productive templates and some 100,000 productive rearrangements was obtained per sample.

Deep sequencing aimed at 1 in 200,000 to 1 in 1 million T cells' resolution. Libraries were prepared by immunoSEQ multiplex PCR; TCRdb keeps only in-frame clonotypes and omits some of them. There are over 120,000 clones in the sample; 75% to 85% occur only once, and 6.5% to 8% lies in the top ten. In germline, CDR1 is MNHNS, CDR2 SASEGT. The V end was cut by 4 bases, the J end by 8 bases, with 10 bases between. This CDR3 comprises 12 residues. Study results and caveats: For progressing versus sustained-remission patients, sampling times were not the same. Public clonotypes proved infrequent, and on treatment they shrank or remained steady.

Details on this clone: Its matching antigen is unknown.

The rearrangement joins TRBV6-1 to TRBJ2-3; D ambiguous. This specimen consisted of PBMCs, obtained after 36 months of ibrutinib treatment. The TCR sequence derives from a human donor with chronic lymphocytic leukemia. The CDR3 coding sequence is TGTGCCAGCAGTGGCGCGGCAGGTACGCAGTATTTT. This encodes CASSGAAGTQYF.